A single TCR beta chain is shown here with its context. The record originates from a study of blood T cell repertoires in COVID-19. The protocol was immunoSEQ multiplex PCR, while the TCRdb copy is restricted to in-frame clones and leaves out a portion. Of roughly 340,000 clones listed, around 86% are singletons. The ends were cut back, 1 base at V and 3 bases at J, with 13 bases in the middle. The germline V gene has CDR1 LGHDT and CDR2 YNNKEL (reference sequence). This CDR3 is 16 amino acids long. Sequencing was done on a sample of peripheral blood. This TCR derives from a woman between 50 and 59 years old with COVID-19, enrolled during active disease. The chain joins TRBV3-1 (or the pseudogene TRBV3-2) to TRBJ2-1; perhaps TRBD2 as D (6 bases). The CDR3 sequence is CASSQARLAIYNEQFF. CDR3 DNA sequence: TGTGCCAGCAGCCAAGCCCGGCTAGCGATCTACAATGAGCAGTTCTTC.